This T cell receptor (beta chain) was obtained from a study of blood T cell repertoires in COVID-19. Study context: Italy, Spain and the United States were the sources of the convalescent and acute COVID-19 samples. Sources were T cells, B-cell-depleted T cells, or PBMCs; the material itself was cDNA or gDNA.

The length of the CDR3 is 15 residues. Germline V CDR1 and CDR2: LGHDT, YNNKEL (reference sequence). The V and J ends lost 4 bases and 4 bases respectively, with 14 bases between them. Authors' processing steps: Reference gene primer amplification yielded estimated nucleated cell counts. TCRdb's copy holds only in-frame clones and misses some; the assay was immunoSEQ multiplex PCR. That table supplies the V and J calls and clone size; D and trimming were determined from the DNA. In the table there are approximately 250,000 clones, over 70% of which are singletons. The genes are TRBV3-1 (or the pseudogene TRBV3-2) and TRBJ2-4; weak D call: TRBD2 (5 bases). Sequenced sample: peripheral blood. This sequence originates from a human donor in a cohort sampled during active COVID-19. The CDR3 region is CASSPRGYGKNIQYF. In DNA, the CDR3 is TGTGCCAGCAGCCCCCGAGGGTACGGGAAAAACATTCAGTACTTC.